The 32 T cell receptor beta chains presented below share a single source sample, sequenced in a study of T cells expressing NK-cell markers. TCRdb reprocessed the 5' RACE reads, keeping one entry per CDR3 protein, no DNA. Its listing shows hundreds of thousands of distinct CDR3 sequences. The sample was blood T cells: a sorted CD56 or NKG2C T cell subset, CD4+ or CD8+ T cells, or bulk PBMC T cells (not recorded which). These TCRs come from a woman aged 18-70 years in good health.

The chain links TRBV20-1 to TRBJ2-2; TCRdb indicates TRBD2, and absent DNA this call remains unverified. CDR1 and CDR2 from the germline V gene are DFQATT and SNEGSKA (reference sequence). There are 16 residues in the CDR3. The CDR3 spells CSARVPLAMNTGELFF.

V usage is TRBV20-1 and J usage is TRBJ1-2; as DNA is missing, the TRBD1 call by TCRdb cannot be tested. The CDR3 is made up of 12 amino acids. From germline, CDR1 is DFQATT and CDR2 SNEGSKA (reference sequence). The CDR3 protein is CSAHRTGTGYTF.

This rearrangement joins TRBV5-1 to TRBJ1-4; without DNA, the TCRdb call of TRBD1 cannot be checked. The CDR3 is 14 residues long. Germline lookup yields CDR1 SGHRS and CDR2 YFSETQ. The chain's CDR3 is CASGTQGLREKLFF.

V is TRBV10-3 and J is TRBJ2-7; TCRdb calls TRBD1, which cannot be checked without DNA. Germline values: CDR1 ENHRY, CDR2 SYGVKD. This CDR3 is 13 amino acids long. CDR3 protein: CAIRGQETYEQYF.

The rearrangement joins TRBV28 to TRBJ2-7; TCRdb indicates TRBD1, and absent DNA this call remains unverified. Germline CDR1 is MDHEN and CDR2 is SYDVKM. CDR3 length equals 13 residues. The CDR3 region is CASSFVTAYEQYF.

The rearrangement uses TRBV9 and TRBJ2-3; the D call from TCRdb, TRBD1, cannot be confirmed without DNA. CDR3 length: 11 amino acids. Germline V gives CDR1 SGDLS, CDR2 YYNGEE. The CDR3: CASSAGTTQYF. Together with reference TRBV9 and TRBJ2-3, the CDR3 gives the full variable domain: DSGVTQTPKHLITATGQRVTLRCSPRSGDLSVYWYQQSLDQGLQFLIQYYNGEERAKGNILERFSAQQFPDLHSELNLSSLELGDSALYFCASSAGTTQYFGPGTRLTVL.

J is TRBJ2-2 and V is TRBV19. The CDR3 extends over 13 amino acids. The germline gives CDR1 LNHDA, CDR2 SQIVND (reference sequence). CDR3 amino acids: CASSKINTGELFF.

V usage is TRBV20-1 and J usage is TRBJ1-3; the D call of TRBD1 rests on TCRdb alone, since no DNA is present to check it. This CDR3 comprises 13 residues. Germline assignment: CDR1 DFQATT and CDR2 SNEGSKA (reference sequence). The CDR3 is CSAPRDLGNTIYF.

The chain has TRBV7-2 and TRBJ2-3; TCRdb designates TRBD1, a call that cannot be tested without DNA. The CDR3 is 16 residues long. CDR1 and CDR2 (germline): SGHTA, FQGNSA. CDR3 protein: CASRGDGAAKWDTQYF.

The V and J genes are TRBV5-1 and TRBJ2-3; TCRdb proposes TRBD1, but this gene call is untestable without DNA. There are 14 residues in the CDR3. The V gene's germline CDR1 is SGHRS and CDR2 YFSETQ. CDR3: CASSSSDWGDTQYF.

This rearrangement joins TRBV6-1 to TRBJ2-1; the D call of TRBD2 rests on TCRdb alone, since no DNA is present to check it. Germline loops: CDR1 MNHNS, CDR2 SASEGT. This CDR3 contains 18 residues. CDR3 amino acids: CASRVNGLADQRHNEQFF.

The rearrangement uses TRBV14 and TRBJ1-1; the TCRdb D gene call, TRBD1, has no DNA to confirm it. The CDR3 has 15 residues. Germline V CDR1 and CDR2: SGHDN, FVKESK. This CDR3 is CASSQGRTGNTEAFF.

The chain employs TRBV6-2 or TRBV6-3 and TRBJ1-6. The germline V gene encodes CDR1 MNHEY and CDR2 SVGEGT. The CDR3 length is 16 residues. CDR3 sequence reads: CASSTRSEVEYSPLHF.

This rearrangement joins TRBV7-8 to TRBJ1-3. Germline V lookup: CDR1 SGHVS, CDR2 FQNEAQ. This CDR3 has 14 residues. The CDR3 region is CASSLGVGWDTIYF.

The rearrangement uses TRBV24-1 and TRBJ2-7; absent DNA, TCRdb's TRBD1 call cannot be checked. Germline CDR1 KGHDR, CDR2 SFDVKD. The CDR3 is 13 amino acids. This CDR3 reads CATLPTGTYEQYF.

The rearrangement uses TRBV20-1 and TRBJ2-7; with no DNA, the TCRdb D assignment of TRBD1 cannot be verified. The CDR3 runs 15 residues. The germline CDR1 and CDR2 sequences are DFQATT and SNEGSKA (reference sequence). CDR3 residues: CSARPRGAPYYEQYF.

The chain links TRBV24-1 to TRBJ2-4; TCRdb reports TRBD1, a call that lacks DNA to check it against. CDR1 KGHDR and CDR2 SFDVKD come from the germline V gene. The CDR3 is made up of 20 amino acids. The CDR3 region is CATSDYYPQCRSGQGDIQYF.

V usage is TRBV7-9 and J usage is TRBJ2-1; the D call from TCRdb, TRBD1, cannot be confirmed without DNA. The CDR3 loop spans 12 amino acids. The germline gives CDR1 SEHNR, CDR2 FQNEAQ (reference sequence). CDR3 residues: CASGTGLGEQFF.

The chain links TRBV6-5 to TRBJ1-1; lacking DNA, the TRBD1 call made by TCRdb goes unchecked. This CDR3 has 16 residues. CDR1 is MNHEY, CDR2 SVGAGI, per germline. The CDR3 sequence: CASSWGYRGTGTEAFF.

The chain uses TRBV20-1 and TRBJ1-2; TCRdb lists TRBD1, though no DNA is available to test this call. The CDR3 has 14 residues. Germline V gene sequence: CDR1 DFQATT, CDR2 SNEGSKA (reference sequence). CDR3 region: CSARPPGGNYGYTF.

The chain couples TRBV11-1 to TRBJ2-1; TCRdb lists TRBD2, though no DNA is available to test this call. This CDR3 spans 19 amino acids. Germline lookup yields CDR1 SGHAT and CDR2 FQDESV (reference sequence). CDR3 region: CASSRGLAGGSNFANEQFF.

CDR3 region: CASSLGRTPINEKLFF. The V and J genes are TRBV7-2 and TRBJ1-4; the TCRdb call, TRBD1, lacks DNA for checking. This CDR3 has 16 amino acids. Per the germline V gene, CDR1 is SGHTA and CDR2 is FQGNSA.

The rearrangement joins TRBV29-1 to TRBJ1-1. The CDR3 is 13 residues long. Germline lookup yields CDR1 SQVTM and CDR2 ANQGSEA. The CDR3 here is CSVVRAGNTEAFF.

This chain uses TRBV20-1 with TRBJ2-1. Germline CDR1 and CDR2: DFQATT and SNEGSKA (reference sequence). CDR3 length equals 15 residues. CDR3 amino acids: CSARESLALYNEQFF.

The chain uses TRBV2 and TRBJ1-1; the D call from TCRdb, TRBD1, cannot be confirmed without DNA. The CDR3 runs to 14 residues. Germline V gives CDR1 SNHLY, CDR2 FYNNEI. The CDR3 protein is CASRPGTVNTEAFF.

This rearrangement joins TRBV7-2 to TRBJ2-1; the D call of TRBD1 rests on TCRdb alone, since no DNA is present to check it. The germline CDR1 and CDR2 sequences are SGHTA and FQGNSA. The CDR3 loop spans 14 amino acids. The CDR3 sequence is CASSLGTGKIEQFF. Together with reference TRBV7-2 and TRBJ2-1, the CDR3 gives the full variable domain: GAGVSQSPSNKVTEKGKDVELRCDPISGHTALYWYRQSLGQGLEFLIYFQGNSAPDKSGLPSDRFSAERTGGSVSTLTIQRTQQEDSAVYLCASSLGTGKIEQFFGPGTRLTVL.

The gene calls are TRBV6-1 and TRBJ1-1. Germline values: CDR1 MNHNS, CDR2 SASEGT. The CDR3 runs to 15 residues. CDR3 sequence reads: CASSPRSWVNTEAFF.

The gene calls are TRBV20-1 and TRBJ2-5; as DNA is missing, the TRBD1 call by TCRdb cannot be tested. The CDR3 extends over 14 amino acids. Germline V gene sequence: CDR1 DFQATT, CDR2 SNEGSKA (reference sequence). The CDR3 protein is CSARIREFLETQYF.

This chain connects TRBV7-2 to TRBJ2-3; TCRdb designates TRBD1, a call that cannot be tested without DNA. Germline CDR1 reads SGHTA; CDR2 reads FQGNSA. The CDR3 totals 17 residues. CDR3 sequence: CASSDPRDRGHTDTQYF.

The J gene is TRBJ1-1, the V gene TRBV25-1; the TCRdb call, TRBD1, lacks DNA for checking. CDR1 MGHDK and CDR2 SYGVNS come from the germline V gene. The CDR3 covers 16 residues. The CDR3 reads CASSPLPGTENTEAFF. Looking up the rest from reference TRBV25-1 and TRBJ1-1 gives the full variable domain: EADIYQTPRYLVIGTGKKITLECSQTMGHDKMYWYQQDPGMELHLIHYSYGVNSTEKGDLSSESTVSRIRTEHFPLTLESARPSHTSQYLCASSPLPGTENTEAFFGQGTRLTVV.

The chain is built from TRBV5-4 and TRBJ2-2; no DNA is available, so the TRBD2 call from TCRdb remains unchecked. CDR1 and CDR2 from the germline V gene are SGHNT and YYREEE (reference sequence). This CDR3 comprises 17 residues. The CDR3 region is CASSVGLAGASAGELFF.

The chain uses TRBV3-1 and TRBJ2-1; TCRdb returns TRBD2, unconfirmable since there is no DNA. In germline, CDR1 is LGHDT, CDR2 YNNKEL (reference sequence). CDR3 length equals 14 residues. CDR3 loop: CASSHSSGHNEQFF.